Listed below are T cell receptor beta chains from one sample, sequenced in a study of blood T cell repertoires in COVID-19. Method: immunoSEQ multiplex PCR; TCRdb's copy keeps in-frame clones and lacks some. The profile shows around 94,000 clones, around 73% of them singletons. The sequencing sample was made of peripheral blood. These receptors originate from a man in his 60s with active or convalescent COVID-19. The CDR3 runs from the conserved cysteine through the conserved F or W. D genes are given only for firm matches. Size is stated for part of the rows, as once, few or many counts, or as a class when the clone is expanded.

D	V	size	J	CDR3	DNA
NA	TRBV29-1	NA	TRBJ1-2	CSVIAQGLDYGYTF	TGCAGCGTTATCGCCCAGGGGTTGGACTATGGCTACACCTTC
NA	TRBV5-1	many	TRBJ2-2	CASSVRVGELFF	TGCGCCAGCAGCGTACGGGTCGGGGAGCTGTTTTTT
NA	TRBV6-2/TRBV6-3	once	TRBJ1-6	CASSGRGGRNSPLHF	TGTGCCAGCAGTGGCCGGGGGGGAAGAAATTCACCCCTCCACTTT
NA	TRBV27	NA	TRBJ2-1	CASSLRRSSYNEQFF	TGTGCCAGCAGTTTAAGACGGAGCTCCTACAATGAGCAGTTCTTC
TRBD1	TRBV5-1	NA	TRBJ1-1	CASSLKGQGASEAFF	TGCGCCAGCAGCCTTAAGGGACAGGGGGCGAGTGAAGCTTTCTTT
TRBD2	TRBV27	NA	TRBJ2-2	CASSLAGLAGGRMTGELFF	TGTGCCAGCAGTTTAGCGGGACTAGCGGGAGGGCGGATGACCGGGGAGCTGTTTTTT
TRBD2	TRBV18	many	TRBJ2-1	CASSGGDYNEQFF	TGTGCCAGCTCAGGGGGGGACTACAATGAGCAGTTCTTC
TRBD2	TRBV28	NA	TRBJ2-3	CAILNRGGTQYF	TGTGCCATTCTGAACCGGGGGGGTACGCAGTATTTT
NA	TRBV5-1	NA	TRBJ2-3	CASSSLAKKGDTQYF	TGCGCCAGCAGCTCCTTGGCCAAGAAGGGGGATACGCAGTATTTT
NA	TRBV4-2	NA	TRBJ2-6	CASSQDGSSGANVLTF	TGTGCCAGCAGCCAAGATGGGAGCTCTGGGGCCAACGTCCTGACTTTC
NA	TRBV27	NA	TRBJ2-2	CASSFNGATGELFF	TGTGCCAGCAGTTTTAACGGAGCAACCGGGGAGCTGTTTTTT
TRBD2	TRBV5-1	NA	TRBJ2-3	CASSLVLAGNTDTQYF	TGCGCCAGCAGCTTGGTCCTAGCGGGGAACACAGATACGCAGTATTTT
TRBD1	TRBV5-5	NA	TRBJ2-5	CASSLRQGARREMKTQYF	TGTGCCAGCAGCTTAAGACAGGGGGCGCGTCGGGAGATGAAGACCCAGTACTTC
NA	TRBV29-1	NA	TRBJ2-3	CSPEMASGFDTDTQYF	TGCAGCCCCGAAATGGCCAGCGGGTTTGACACAGATACGCAGTATTTT
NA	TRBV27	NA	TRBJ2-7	CASSLGQGPYEQYF	TGTGCCAGCAGTTTAGGTCAGGGTCCCTACGAGCAGTACTTC
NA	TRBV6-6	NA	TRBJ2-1	CASLRDSTSGEQFF	TGTGCCTCCCTGCGGGACTCCACGAGCGGTGAGCAGTTCTTC
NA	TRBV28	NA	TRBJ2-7	CASSSNFYEQYF	TGTGCCAGCAGTTCTAATTTTTACGAGCAGTACTTC
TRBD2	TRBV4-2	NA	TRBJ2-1	CASSQGWTSGRVANEQFF	TGTGCCAGCAGCCAAGGGTGGACTAGCGGGAGGGTCGCTAATGAGCAGTTCTTC
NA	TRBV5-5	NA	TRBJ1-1	CASSFLGARTNTEAFF	TGTGCCAGCAGCTTCTTGGGGGCGCGGACGAACACTGAAGCTTTCTTT
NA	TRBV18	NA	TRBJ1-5	CASSKEYSNQPQHF	TGTGCCAGCTCAAAAGAGTATAGCAATCAGCCCCAGCATTTT
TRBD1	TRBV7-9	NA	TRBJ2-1	CASSRGTGTYNEQFF	TGTGCCAGCAGCCGCGGGACAGGCACCTACAATGAGCAGTTCTTC
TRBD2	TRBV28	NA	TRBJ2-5	CASSLLSGSLKTQYF	TGTGCCAGCAGTTTATTGAGCGGGAGCTTAAAGACCCAGTACTTC
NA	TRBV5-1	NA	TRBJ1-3	CASSFNSGNTIYF	TGCGCCAGCAGTTTTAATTCTGGAAACACCATATATTTT
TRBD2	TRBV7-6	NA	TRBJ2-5	CASSLAPATSGTPETQYF	TGTGCCAGCAGCTTAGCGCCCGCGACTAGCGGGACCCCAGAGACCCAGTACTTC
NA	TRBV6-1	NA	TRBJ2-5	CASSEAPTSQETQYF	TGTGCCAGCAGTGAAGCCCCGACTAGCCAAGAGACCCAGTACTTC
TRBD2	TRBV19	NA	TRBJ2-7	CASSGELAGSAEQYF	TGTGCCAGTAGTGGGGAACTAGCGGGGTCGGCGGAGCAGTACTTC
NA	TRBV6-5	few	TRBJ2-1	CASSYSGGAPYNEQFF	TGTGCCAGCAGTTACTCGGGGGGAGCCCCCTACAATGAGCAGTTCTTC
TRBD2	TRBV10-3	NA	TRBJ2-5	CAISLAGGQGTQYF	TGTGCCATCAGCTTAGCGGGAGGGCAGGGGACCCAGTACTTC
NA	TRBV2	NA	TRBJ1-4	CASSETRVRREKLFF	TGTGCCAGCAGTGAAACCCGGGTCCGAAGGGAAAAACTGTTTTTT
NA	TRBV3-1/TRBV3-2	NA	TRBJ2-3	CASSQVSSLTDTQYF	TGTGCCAGCAGCCAAGTCTCGAGTCTCACAGATACGCAGTATTTT
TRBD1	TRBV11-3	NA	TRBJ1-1	CASSPGTGNTEAFF	TGTGCCAGCAGCCCCGGGACAGGGAACACTGAAGCTTTCTTT
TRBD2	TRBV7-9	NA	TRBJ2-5	CASSLVSGRRKTQYF	TGTGCCAGCAGCTTAGTTAGCGGGAGACGAAAGACCCAGTACTTC
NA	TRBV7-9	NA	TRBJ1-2	CASSFAERYGYTF	TGTGCCAGCAGCTTTGCCGAGAGATATGGCTACACCTTC
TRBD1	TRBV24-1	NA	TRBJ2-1	CATSAYRGRVNEQFF	TGTGCCACCAGTGCTTACAGGGGGCGCGTAAATGAGCAGTTCTTC
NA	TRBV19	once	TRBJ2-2	CASSTRQDTGELFF	TGTGCCAGTAGTACTCGACAGGACACCGGGGAGCTGTTTTTT
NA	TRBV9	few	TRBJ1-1	CASSPSIGGGNTEAFF	TGTGCCAGCAGCCCCTCAATAGGGGGTGGAAACACTGAAGCTTTCTTT
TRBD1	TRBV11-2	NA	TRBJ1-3	CASSTGTGRRYF	TGTGCCAGCAGCACCGGGACAGGGAGAAGGTATTTT
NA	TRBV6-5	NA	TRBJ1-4	CASSRSGYGDEKLFF	TGTGCCAGCAGCCGTTCGGGGTATGGGGATGAAAAACTGTTTTTT
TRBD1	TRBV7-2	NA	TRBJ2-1	CASSPTGTGPYNEQFF	TGTGCCAGCAGCCCGACCGGGACAGGGCCCTACAATGAGCAGTTCTTC
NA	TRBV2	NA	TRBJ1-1	CASSEGGTFASEAFF	TGTGCCAGCAGTGAAGGGGGCACTTTCGCTTCTGAAGCTTTCTTT
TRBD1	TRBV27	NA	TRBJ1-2	CASSLSRVQGAWGYTF	TGTGCCAGCAGTTTATCGAGGGTACAGGGGGCATGGGGCTACACCTTC
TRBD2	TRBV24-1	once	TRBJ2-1	CATSDVTSGSGNEQFF	TGTGCCACCAGTGATGTCACTAGCGGGAGTGGCAATGAGCAGTTCTTC
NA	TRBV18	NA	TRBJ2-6	CASSPRQPSGANVLTF	TGTGCCAGCTCACCCCGACAGCCCTCTGGGGCCAACGTCCTGACTTTC
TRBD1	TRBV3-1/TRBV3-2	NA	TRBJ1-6	CASSRRGSSYNSPLHF	TGTGCCAGCAGCCGCAGGGGGAGCTCCTATAATTCACCCCTCCACTTT
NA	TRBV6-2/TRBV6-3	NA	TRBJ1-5	CASSSEDRTGQRPQHF	TGTGCCAGCAGCTCCGAAGACAGGACCGGTCAGCGGCCCCAGCATTTT
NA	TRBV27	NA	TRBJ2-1	CASSLSGSSYNEQFF	TGTGCCAGCAGTTTATCGGGGAGCTCCTACAATGAGCAGTTCTTC
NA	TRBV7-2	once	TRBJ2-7	CASSLRAGGLYEQYF	TGTGCCAGCAGCTTGAGAGCGGGCGGCCTCTACGAGCAGTACTTC
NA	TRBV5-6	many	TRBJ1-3	CASSRPTGRGNTIYF	TGTGCCAGCAGCCGGCCCACGGGGAGAGGAAACACCATATATTTT
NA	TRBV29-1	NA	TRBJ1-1	CSVSGQRDEAFF	TGCAGCGTTTCAGGACAGAGAGACGAAGCTTTCTTT
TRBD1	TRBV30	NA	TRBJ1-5	CAWTRGNQPQHF	TGTGCCTGGACCAGGGGGAATCAGCCCCAGCATTTT
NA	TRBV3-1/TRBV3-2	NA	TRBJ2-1	CASSPTPYEQFF	TGTGCCAGCAGCCCGACTCCCTATGAGCAGTTCTTC
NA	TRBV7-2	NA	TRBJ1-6	CASSPFERRSPLHF	TGTGCCAGCAGTCCGTTCGAGAGGCGATCACCCCTCCACTTT